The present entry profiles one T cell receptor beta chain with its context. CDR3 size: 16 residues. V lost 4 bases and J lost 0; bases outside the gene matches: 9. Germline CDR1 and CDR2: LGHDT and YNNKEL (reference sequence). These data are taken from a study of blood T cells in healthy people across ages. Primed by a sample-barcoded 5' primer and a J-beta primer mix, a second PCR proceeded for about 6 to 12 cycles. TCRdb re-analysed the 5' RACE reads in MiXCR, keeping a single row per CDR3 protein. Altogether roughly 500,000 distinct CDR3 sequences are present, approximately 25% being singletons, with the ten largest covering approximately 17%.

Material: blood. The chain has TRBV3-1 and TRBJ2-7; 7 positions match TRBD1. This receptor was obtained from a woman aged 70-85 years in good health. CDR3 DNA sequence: TGTGCCAGCAGCCGTACAGGGGTGGTAGCCTCCTACGAGCAGTACTTC. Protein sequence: CASSRTGVVASYEQYF.